What follows are 17 T cell receptor beta chains derived from one specimen sequenced in a study of cytomegalovirus exposure and HLA in healthy donors. Researchers ran the PCR with 60 Vbeta and 13 Jbeta primers. TCRdb's table, derived via immunoSEQ multiplex PCR, lists solely in-frame clones and lacks some. This table has about 120,000 clones, less than 75% appearing once. The source material was PBMCs. These receptors originate from a middle-aged woman in good health and CMV-seronegative.

This chain connects TRBV5-5 to TRBJ1-6, with D uncertain. In germline, CDR1 is SGHKS, CDR2 YYEKEE (reference sequence). V was trimmed by 4 bases and J by 0 bases, leaving 11 bases between them. The CDR3 is 16 amino acids. CDR3 bases: TGTGCCAGCAGCCCTTACCTGAGCTCCTATAATTCACCCCTCCACTTT. Translation: CASSPYLSSYNSPLHF.

The chain links TRBV4-3 to TRBJ2-7, with a weak D call TRBD1 (6 bases). Germline-derived CDR1 and CDR2 are LGHNA and YSLEER. Trimming took 1 base from V and 1 from J, leaving 8 bases between them. The CDR3 runs to 14 residues. The CDR3 sequence is CASSQVQGSYEQYF. For the CDR3, the DNA is TGCGCCAGCAGCCAAGTACAGGGTTCCTACGAGCAGTACTTC.

The V gene is TRBV2, the J gene TRBJ1-1, with D unresolved. The CDR3 runs to 13 residues. V shed 3 bases and J shed 2 bases, with 7 bases lying between them. CDR1 SNHLY and CDR2 FYNNEI come from the germline V gene. The CDR3 region is CASSENRNTEAFF. The CDR3 nucleotides are TGTGCCAGCAGTGAGAACAGAAACACTGAAGCTTTCTTT.

This clone was observed a handful of times. The chain recombines TRBV4-2 with TRBJ2-5, with D perhaps TRBD1 (6 bases). The ends were cut back, 0 bases at V and 5 bases at J, with 22 bases in the middle. This CDR3 has 18 residues. The germline V gene encodes CDR1 LGHNA and CDR2 YNFKEQ. The CDR3 nucleotides read TGTGCCAGCAGCCAAGATCTTCAAGGGGGACCAGTAGGGGAGACCCAGTACTTC. As protein: CASSQDLQGGPVGETQYF.

This chain connects TRBV5-6 to TRBJ1-5, with no clear D. Trimming took off 0 bases at V and 6 bases at J, with 4 bases between the two ends. Per the germline V gene, CDR1 is SGHDT and CDR2 is YYEEEE. CDR3 length: 12 residues. CDR3 protein: CASSLGSQPQHF. The CDR3 coding sequence is TGTGCCAGCAGCTTGGGCAGTCAGCCCCAGCATTTT.

CDR3 loop: CASSARGATDTQYF. For the CDR3, the DNA is TGTGCCAGCAGCGCCCGTGGAGCCACAGATACGCAGTATTTT. This chain joins TRBV9 and TRBJ2-3; D uncertain. CDR3 length: 14 amino acids. The V gene lost 3 bases and the J gene lost 2 bases, with 10 bases spanning the gap. Germline V lookup: CDR1 SGDLS, CDR2 YYNGEE. The whole variable domain, filled in from reference TRBV9 and TRBJ2-3, reads DSGVTQTPKHLITATGQRVTLRCSPRSGDLSVYWYQQSLDQGLQFLIQYYNGEERAKGNILERFSAQQFPDLHSELNLSSLELGDSALYFCASSARGATDTQYFGPGTRLTVL.

The chain couples TRBV9 to TRBJ2-6; TRBD1 agrees at 7 bases. V was clipped by 3 bases and J by 0 bases; unmatched bases: 3. Germline CDR1 SGDLS, CDR2 YYNGEE. The CDR3 totals 16 residues. The CDR3 nucleotides are TGTGCCAGCAGCGGGGACAGAAGCTCTGGGGCCAACGTCCTGACTTTC. Protein: CASSGDRSSGANVLTF.

The gene calls are TRBV4-1 and TRBJ1-3; a weak D match, TRBD1 (5 bases). CDR1 is MGHRA, CDR2 YSYEKL, per germline. The CDR3 length is 19 residues. V gave up 0 bases and J gave up 0 bases, with 18 bases separating them. The CDR3, as DNA: TGCGCCAGCAGCCAAGATACCGTAGGGGAGGGGAGCTCTGGAAACACCATATATTTT. Protein: CASSQDTVGEGSSGNTIYF.

The rearrangement joins TRBV4-2 to TRBJ2-1; 10 bases map to TRBD2. In germline, CDR1 is LGHNA, CDR2 YNFKEQ. Trimming cost V 1 base and J 6 bases; bases outside gene matches: 6. This CDR3 is built from 16 residues. CDR3 nucleotide sequence: TGTGCCAGCAGCCAAGCGGTCCTAGCGGGAGCCAATGAGCAGTTCTTC. Amino acids: CASSQAVLAGANEQFF.

The rearrangement uses TRBV7-2 and TRBJ1-1; D is undetermined. V was shortened by 5 bases and J by 4 bases, with 11 bases between the two germline ends. Germline V lookup: CDR1 SGHTA, CDR2 FQGNSA. The CDR3 is made up of 13 amino acids. The CDR3 bases are TGTGCCAGCAGCCCCCTAGTGACCACTGAAGCTTTCTTT. Translating it yields CASSPLVTTEAFF. The whole variable domain, filled in from reference TRBV7-2 and TRBJ1-1, reads GAGVSQSPSNKVTEKGKDVELRCDPISGHTALYWYRQSLGQGLEFLIYFQGNSAPDKSGLPSDRFSAERTGGSVSTLTIQRTQQEDSAVYLCASSPLVTTEAFFGQGTRLTVV.

The V and J genes are TRBV19 and TRBJ2-1, with a weak D call TRBD2 (6 bases). This CDR3 contains 16 residues. CDR1 LNHDA and CDR2 SQIVND come from the germline V gene (reference sequence). Trimming took off 0 bases at V and 7 bases at J, with 16 bases between the two ends. The CDR3 DNA reads TGTGCCAGTAGTATAGATTCGGGCGGGAATGGTAATGAGCAGTTCTTC. Translated: CASSIDSGGNGNEQFF.

The genes are TRBV7-8 and TRBJ1-5, with D hard to call. CDR1 is SGHVS, CDR2 FQNEAQ, per germline. CDR3 length: 16 amino acids. V was shortened by 2 bases and J by 2 bases, with 13 bases between the two germline ends. The CDR3 loop is CASSLRPGEGNQPQHF. In nucleotides, the CDR3 is TGTGCCAGCAGCTTACGGCCCGGGGAGGGCAATCAGCCCCAGCATTTT.

The rearrangement joins TRBV7-2 to TRBJ2-1; 11 nucleotides line up with TRBD2. Losses at the gene ends were 4 bases for V and 7 bases for J; bases not matched to a gene: 9. Germline CDR1 reads SGHTA; CDR2 reads FQGNSA. This CDR3 has 16 residues. CDR3 region: CASSSASGGPWNEQFF. In nucleotides, the CDR3 is TGTGCCAGCAGCTCGGCTAGCGGGGGGCCGTGGAATGAGCAGTTCTTC.

The genes are TRBV27 and TRBJ2-7; the D gene is possibly TRBD1 (6 bases). The CDR3 is 14 residues long. The germline V gene encodes CDR1 MNHEY and CDR2 SMNVEV (reference sequence). Trimming left V 4 bases short and J 4 bases short, with 14 bases between. The CDR3 DNA sequence: TGTGCCAGCAGTTGGGGTCTGGGGGCATACGAGCAGTACTTC. Translated: CASSWGLGAYEQYF.

The rearrangement joins TRBV7-9 to TRBJ1-3; no definite D call. This CDR3 is 16 amino acids long. Germline loops: CDR1 SEHNR, CDR2 FQNEAQ (reference sequence). V was trimmed by 7 bases and J by 0 bases, leaving 16 bases between them. The CDR3 DNA sequence: TGTGCCAGCATCCCGGGAAACGCCCTCTCTGGAAACACCATATATTTT. This sequence encodes CASIPGNALSGNTIYF.

This clone was seen more than once but under ten times. J is TRBJ2-2 and V is TRBV5-1, with 9 nucleotides matching TRBD1. V shed 0 bases, J shed 5 bases, and the junction held 5 bases outside the gene matches. Germline V lookup: CDR1 SGHRS, CDR2 YFSETQ. The CDR3 totals 16 residues. As DNA, the CDR3 is TGCGCCAGCAGCTTGGATGTCGGACAGGGGACCGGGGAGCTGTTTTTT. Translated: CASSLDVGQGTGELFF.

V is TRBV19 and J is TRBJ2-3, with D possibly matching TRBD2 (5 bases). Germline CDR1 reads LNHDA; CDR2 reads SQIVND (reference sequence). The CDR3 is 14 residues long. The V gene lost 3 bases and the J gene lost 1 base, with 8 bases spanning the gap. The CDR3 region is CASSISSGTDTQYF. As DNA, the CDR3 is TGTGCCAGTAGTATTAGTAGCGGCACAGATACGCAGTATTTT. Based on the CDR3 plus reference TRBV19 and TRBJ2-3, the full variable domain is DGGITQSPKYLFRKEGQNVTLSCEQNLNHDAMYWYRQDPGQGLRLIYYSQIVNDFQKGDIAEGYSVSREKKESFPLTVTSAQKNPTAFYLCASSISSGTDTQYFGPGTRLTVL.